Below, 10 T cell receptor beta chains from the same sample are listed, as sequenced in a study of cytomegalovirus exposure and HLA in healthy donors. With 60 Vbeta and 13 Jbeta primers, the PCR was carried out. Produced via immunoSEQ multiplex PCR; TCRdb's table is partial and in-frame only. The table lists approximately 170,000 clones, 70% to 90% of them singletons, with over 0.65% in the top ten. Sequenced input: PBMCs. The origin of the receptors is a woman between 18 and 30 years old in good health and CMV-seronegative.

V is TRBV19 and J is TRBJ2-1; 9 bases agree with TRBD1. V dropped 8 bases and J dropped 2; count of bases not matched to a gene: 7. This CDR3 spans 15 amino acids. Germline CDR1 is LNHDA and CDR2 is SQIVND (reference sequence). The CDR3 bases are TGTGCCAGTTCCACCCGGGACAGGGCCTACAATGAGCAGTTCTTC. Encoded protein: CASSTRDRAYNEQFF.

In its sample, this clone was seen once. The CDR3 spells CATSRDQEPANEQFF. The CDR3 coding sequence is TGTGCCACCAGCAGAGACCAGGAACCAGCCAATGAGCAGTTCTTC. The rearrangement links TRBV15 to TRBJ2-1; D gene uncertain. The CDR3 totals 15 residues. The V gene lost 0 bases and the J gene lost 6 bases, with 12 bases spanning the gap. Germline CDR1 and CDR2: LNHNV and YYDKDF (reference sequence).

A word on this clone: One junction end disagrees with the germline gene, perhaps due to a read error. The chain couples TRBV30 to TRBJ2-3, with D possibly matching TRBD2 (5 bases). CDR1 is GTSNPN, CDR2 SVGIG, per germline (reference sequence). CDR3 size: 13 residues. DNA for the CDR3: TGTGCCGGGAGCGGAGCCAGCACAGATACGCAGTATTTT. It yields the protein CAGSGASTDTQYF.

This clone was seen once. CDR3 DNA sequence: TGCGCCAGCAGCTTGGCGGGACAGGGTATAAGCAGAATGAACACTGAAGCTTTCTTT. Translated, it gives CASSLAGQGISRMNTEAFF. The genes are TRBV5-1 and TRBJ1-1; 9 bases are a match to TRBD1. CDR3 size: 19 residues. The germline CDR1 and CDR2 sequences are SGHRS and YFSETQ. Trimming at V came to 0 bases and at J to 0 bases, leaving 12 bases not matched to a gene. Full variable domain (missing parts from reference TRBV5-1 and TRBJ1-1): KAGVTQTPRYLIKTRGQQVTLSCSPISGHRSVSWYQQTPGQGLQFLFEYFSETQRNKGNFPGRFSGRQFSNSRSEMNVSTLELGDSALYLCASSLAGQGISRMNTEAFFGQGTRLTVV.

This rearrangement joins TRBV10-1 to TRBJ2-1, with 9 bases identical to TRBD2. Losses at the gene ends were 0 bases for V and 6 bases for J; bases not matched to a gene: 6. Germline loops: CDR1 WNHNN, CDR2 SYGVQD (reference sequence). The CDR3 has 16 residues. CDR3: CASSESTSGAGNEQFF. The CDR3 bases are TGCGCCAGCAGTGAGTCGACTAGCGGAGCAGGCAATGAGCAGTTCTTC.

This chain joins TRBV2 and TRBJ1-1, with 7 bases fitting TRBD1. The CDR3 is 12 amino acids. Trimming cost V 6 bases and J 9 bases; bases outside gene matches: 7. Germline V gene sequence: CDR1 SNHLY, CDR2 FYNNEI. In nucleotides, the CDR3 is TGTGCCAGCAGAGCGGACAGGCCCCAAGCTTTCTTT. This encodes CASRADRPQAFF.

Notes on this clone: At one end, the junction sequence differs from germline, possibly due to a read error. This chain uses TRBV7-9 with TRBJ2-3; 9 bases line up with TRBD1. This CDR3 contains 15 residues. CDR1 is SEHNR and CDR2 is FQNEAQ in the germline V gene (reference sequence). This chain's CDR3 is CSSSTRDRESDTQYF. CDR3 bases: TGTTCCAGCAGCACGCGGGACAGGGAGTCGGATACGCAGTATTTT.

The chain combines TRBV19 with TRBJ1-5; 10 nucleotides match TRBD1. The CDR3 spans 13 residues. V gave up 8 bases and J gave up 6 bases; unmatched junction bases: 4. CDR1 LNHDA and CDR2 SQIVND come from the germline V gene (reference sequence). The CDR3 DNA sequence: TGTGCCAGTGGGGGACAGGGGAGTCAGCCCCAGCATTTT. It is translated as CASGGQGSQPQHF.

This clone was found once. The genes are TRBV6-1 and TRBJ2-7, with TRBD1 identical over 8 bases. With 7 bases clipped from V and 5 bases from J, the junction kept 7 bases outside the gene matches. The germline gives CDR1 MNHNS, CDR2 SASEGT. There are 13 residues in the CDR3. For the CDR3, the DNA is TGTGCCAGCAACGGACAGGGAAGGGACGAGCAGTACTTC. Its translation: CASNGQGRDEQYF.

This chain uses TRBV13 with TRBJ2-7, with D possibly being TRBD2 (5 bases). CDR3 size: 13 residues. CDR1 PRHDT and CDR2 FYEKMQ come from the germline V gene (reference sequence). V dropped 3 bases and J dropped 3 bases, with 9 bases sitting between them. In DNA, the CDR3 is TGTGCCAGCAGCTTGGCGGGTGGCTACGAGCAGTACTTC. It translates to CASSLAGGYEQYF.